A selection of T cell receptor beta chains follows, all from one sample in a study of blood T cell repertoires in COVID-19. Assay used: immunoSEQ multiplex PCR; TCRdb lists only in-frame clones, some missing. The sample lists more than 200,000 clones, about 88% occurring once. Sequencing input: peripheral blood. Source of these receptors: a man in his 70s with acute or convalescent COVID-19. Each CDR3 is given without its conserved first and last residue.

v_gene	j_gene	CDR3aa
TRBV12-3/TRBV12-4	TRBJ2-5	ASSIGTQETQY
TRBV7-9	TRBJ1-3	ASSLGSGNTIY
TRBV30	TRBJ2-2	AWTGDRGDGELF
TRBV11-2	TRBJ2-1	ASSLGATVTEQF
TRBV30	TRBJ1-1	AWSQGEAF
TRBV21-1	TRBJ2-2	ASSKVTSSGDTGELF
TRBV14	TRBJ2-2	ASSQEGRVTGELF
TRBV11-2	TRBJ2-1	ASSFSLGSRNEQF
TRBV6-5	TRBJ2-1	ASSSGSGNEQF
TRBV5-1	TRBJ2-3	ASSFGGALSTDTQY
TRBV5-1	TRBJ2-5	ASSLGGLAGDQETQY
TRBV3-1/TRBV3-2	TRBJ1-4	ASSQGPAREKLF
TRBV9	TRBJ1-2	ASSVVSGALRVDGYT
TRBV9	TRBJ1-5	ASSPGLYSNQPQH
TRBV5-6	TRBJ2-1	ASSQGYEQF
TRBV4-3	TRBJ1-6	ASSQDGTGDSPLH
TRBV18	TRBJ1-5	ASSRGRVRGVLSNQPQH
TRBV28	TRBJ1-6	ATAVRNSPLH
TRBV10-3	TRBJ2-1	AIRIGQGANEQF
TRBV9	TRBJ2-5	ASSDSGRGEETQY
TRBV27	TRBJ2-5	ASSPQGAKGYETQY
TRBV7-9	TRBJ1-2	ASSRLYGYT
TRBV14	TRBJ1-6	ASSAGQGLYNSPLH
TRBV18	TRBJ1-6	ASSPTGTGINSPLH
TRBV18	TRBJ2-5	ASSPVREAASEETQY
TRBV27	TRBJ2-7	ASSLSDRAEQY
TRBV9	TRBJ1-6	ASSGGTGSSYNSPLH